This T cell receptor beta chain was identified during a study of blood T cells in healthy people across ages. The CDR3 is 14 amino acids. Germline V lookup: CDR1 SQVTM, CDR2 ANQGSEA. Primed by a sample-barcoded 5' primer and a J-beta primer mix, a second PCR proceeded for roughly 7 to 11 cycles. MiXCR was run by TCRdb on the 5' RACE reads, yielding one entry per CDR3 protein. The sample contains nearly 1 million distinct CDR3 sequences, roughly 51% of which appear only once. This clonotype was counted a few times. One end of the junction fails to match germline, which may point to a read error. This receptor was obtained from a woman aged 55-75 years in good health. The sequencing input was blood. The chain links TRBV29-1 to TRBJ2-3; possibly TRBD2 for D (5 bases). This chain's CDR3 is CSAKPASSTATQYF. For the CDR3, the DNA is TGCAGCGCCAAACCAGCCTCTAGCACAGCTACGCAGTATTTT.